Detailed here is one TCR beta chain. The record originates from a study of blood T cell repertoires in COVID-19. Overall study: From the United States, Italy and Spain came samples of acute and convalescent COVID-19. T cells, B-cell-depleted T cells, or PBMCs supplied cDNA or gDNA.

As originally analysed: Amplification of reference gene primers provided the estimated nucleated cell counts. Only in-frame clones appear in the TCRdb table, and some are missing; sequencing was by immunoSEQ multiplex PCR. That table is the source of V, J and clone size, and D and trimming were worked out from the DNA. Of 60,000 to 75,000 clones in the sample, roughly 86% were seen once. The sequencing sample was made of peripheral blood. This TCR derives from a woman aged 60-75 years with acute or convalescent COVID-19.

The CDR3 protein is CASRFGAAYEQYF. In nucleotides, the CDR3 is TGTGCCAGCAGGTTTGGGGCCGCCTACGAGCAGTACTTC. The rearrangement uses TRBV12-3 or TRBV12-4 and TRBJ2-7; D perhaps matches TRBD1 (5 bases). The CDR3 sequence is 13 residues long. Deletions cut 6 bases from V and 2 bases from J, with 11 bases between.